These 18 T cell receptor beta chains originate from one sample sequenced in a study of cytomegalovirus exposure and HLA in healthy donors. Method: immunoSEQ multiplex PCR; TCRdb's copy keeps in-frame clones and lacks some. The sample records about 110,000 clones, 70% to 90% being singletons. The sequencing input was PBMCs. The receptors originated from a woman in her thirties in good health and CMV-seropositive.

V and J are TRBV7-6 and TRBJ1-5; tentative D call: TRBD1 (5 bases). Trimming removed 5 bases from V and 3 bases from J, with 11 bases in between. CDR1 and CDR2 from the germline V gene are SGHVS and FNYEAQ. CDR3 length: 14 amino acids. CDR3 in DNA: TGTGCCAGCAGCGCGGGACCGACCAATCAGCCCCAGCATTTT. This translates into CASSAGPTNQPQHF.

This clone was picked up one time. The chain has TRBV6-5 and TRBJ2-7; 10 nucleotides line up with TRBD1. Germline V gene sequence: CDR1 MNHEY, CDR2 SVGAGI. The CDR3 runs 14 residues. After removal of 6 bases from V and 3 bases from J, the junction contained 5 bases not matched to a gene. For the CDR3, the DNA is TGTGCCAGCAGGTCCGGGACAGGGGTCTACGAGCAGTACTTC. The encoded protein is CASRSGTGVYEQYF.

V and J are TRBV4-1 and TRBJ2-1; TRBD2 agrees at 14 bases. Germline trimming cut 3 bases from V and 10 bases from J; bases unmatched to any gene: 5. In germline, CDR1 is MGHRA, CDR2 YSYEKL. The CDR3 has 15 amino acids. This CDR3 reads CASSQVGLAGGEQFF. The CDR3 nucleotides read TGCGCCAGCAGCCAGGTTGGACTAGCGGGAGGCGAGCAGTTCTTC.

CDR3 residues: CASSPLTGYYGKLFF. CDR3 bases: TGTGCCAGCAGCCCTTTGACAGGGTACTATGGGAAACTGTTTTTT. V gene TRBV6-1 combines with J gene TRBJ1-4; 7 nucleotides match TRBD1. This CDR3 has 15 residues. The germline V gene encodes CDR1 MNHNS and CDR2 SASEGT. V dropped 6 bases and J dropped 11; count of bases not matched to a gene: 15.

The J gene is TRBJ2-7, the V gene TRBV6-4, with 12 bases identical to TRBD1. The germline CDR1 and CDR2 sequences are MRHNA and SNTAGT. V shed 7 bases, J shed 3 bases, and the junction held 19 bases outside the gene matches. This CDR3 contains 19 residues. The CDR3 is CASNQSRDRGRTIGYEQYF. CDR3 DNA: TGTGCCAGCAATCAAAGTCGGGACAGGGGGCGGACCATCGGCTACGAGCAGTACTTC.

This clone was detected many times. The V call is TRBV4-2, the J call TRBJ1-1; D gene ambiguous. Per the germline V gene, CDR1 is LGHNA and CDR2 is YNFKEQ. Trimming removed 0 bases from V and 0 bases from J, with 14 bases in between. The CDR3 is 17 residues long. The CDR3 sequence is CASSQEHGRGMNTEAFF. Here the CDR3 DNA reads TGTGCCAGCAGCCAAGAACACGGTCGGGGAATGAACACTGAAGCTTTCTTT.

The chain has TRBV6-6 and TRBJ1-2, with D perhaps TRBD1 (5 bases). Trimming stripped 0 bases from V and 3 bases from J, with 8 bases between. The V gene's germline CDR1 is MNHNY and CDR2 SVGAGI (reference sequence). The CDR3 covers 14 residues. Here the CDR3 DNA reads TGTGCCAGCAGTTACTCGACAGCGTACTATGGCTACACCTTC. It specifies CASSYSTAYYGYTF.

The CDR3 here is CASSKAGDQETQYF. DNA for the CDR3: TGTGCCAGCAGTAAAGCGGGGGATCAAGAGACCCAGTACTTC. The gene calls are TRBV9 and TRBJ2-5; TRBD2 aligns across 8 bases. V gave up 5 bases and J gave up 2 bases; unmatched junction bases: 5. The CDR3 loop spans 14 amino acids. Germline V gene data show CDR1 as SGDLS and CDR2 as YYNGEE.

This sequence joins TRBV30 and TRBJ2-2; 7 bases match TRBD1. Germline trimming cut 4 bases from V and 5 bases from J; bases unmatched to any gene: 13. Germline loops: CDR1 GTSNPN, CDR2 SVGIG (reference sequence). The CDR3 sequence is 16 residues long. The CDR3 region is CAWTSRGPPSTGELFF. For the CDR3, the DNA is TGTGCCTGGACAAGTAGGGGGCCGCCTTCAACCGGGGAGCTGTTTTTT.

A single count supports this clone. The rearrangement links TRBV19 to TRBJ2-1, with 11 nucleotides matching TRBD2. Germline trimming cut 3 bases from V and 7 bases from J; bases unmatched to any gene: 14. Germline lookup yields CDR1 LNHDA and CDR2 SQIVND (reference sequence). This CDR3 comprises 18 residues. In DNA, the CDR3 is TGTGCCAGTAGTATTCGTAGCGGGAGGGCAAATTCCAAAAATGAGCAGTTCTTC. Its protein is CASSIRSGRANSKNEQFF.

The chain has TRBV7-2 and TRBJ1-5; 9 bases align to TRBD1. In germline, CDR1 is SGHTA, CDR2 FQGNSA. CDR3 length: 15 amino acids. Unmatched junction bases numbered 7, after V lost 5 bases and J lost 5 bases. The CDR3 region has the DNA TGTGCCAGCAGCGCCTCCCGGGACAGGGATCAGCCCCAGCATTTT. This translates into CASSASRDRDQPQHF.

V and J are TRBV19 and TRBJ1-6; possibly TRBD1 for D (5 bases). The V end was cut by 2 bases, the J end by 14 bases, with 16 bases between. This CDR3 region has 14 residues. Germline V gene lookup returns CDR1 LNHDA and CDR2 SQIVND (reference sequence). CDR3 coding DNA: TGTGCCAGTAGTATAATCGGGCAGGCGGACACCCTCCACTTT. Amino acids: CASSIIGQADTLHF.

The rearrangement links TRBV7-3 to TRBJ2-2; 14 nucleotides match TRBD2. V shed 5 bases and J 5 bases; nucleotides not matched to a gene: 7. Per the germline V gene, CDR1 is SGHTA and CDR2 is FQGTGA. The CDR3 extends over 17 amino acids. In DNA form, the CDR3 reads TGTGCCAGCAGCACGGGACTAGCGGGAGTAGGGACCGGGGAGCTGTTTTTT. The encoded protein is CASSTGLAGVGTGELFF.

The chain employs TRBV28 and TRBJ2-3; D gene uncertain. The CDR3 sequence is 14 residues long. With 3 bases removed from V and 0 bases from J, the gap between germline ends came to 7 bases. CDR1 and CDR2 from the germline V gene are MDHEN and SYDVKM. CDR3 coding DNA: TGTGCCAGCAGTTTGCTGGCTAGCACAGATACGCAGTATTTT. Translation gives CASSLLASTDTQYF.

In this sample, this clone turned up once. This rearrangement joins TRBV27 to TRBJ2-7, with TRBD1 identical over 10 bases. The CDR3 is 13 amino acids. With V trimmed by 5 bases and J by 6 bases, 4 bases remained unmatched. Germline V gene sequence: CDR1 MNHEY, CDR2 SMNVEV (reference sequence). Written as DNA, the CDR3 is TGTGCCAGCAGTGCCGGGACAGGGGTCGAGCAGTACTTC. Translated: CASSAGTGVEQYF.

The chain recombines TRBV11-2 with TRBJ1-2; a possible D gene is TRBD1 (5 bases). The CDR3 runs to 17 residues. Germline V gene lookup returns CDR1 SGHAT and CDR2 FQNNGV. Trimming removed 0 bases at V and 2 bases at J, with 16 bases between. The CDR3 here is CASSLDRGIGLNYGYTF. The DNA of the CDR3 is TGTGCCAGCAGCTTAGATAGGGGTATCGGGTTAAACTATGGCTACACCTTC.

This sequence joins TRBV9 and TRBJ2-7; 7 bases map to TRBD1. Looked up from germline, CDR1 is SGDLS and CDR2 is YYNGEE. Unmatched junction bases numbered 8, after V lost 2 bases and J lost 0 bases. CDR3 length: 16 residues. The CDR3 coding sequence is TGTGCCAGCAGCGTTGATCCGACAGGGATCTCCTACGAGCAGTACTTC. It codes for CASSVDPTGISYEQYF. The variable domain in full, completed from reference TRBV9 and TRBJ2-7, reads DSGVTQTPKHLITATGQRVTLRCSPRSGDLSVYWYQQSLDQGLQFLIQYYNGEERAKGNILERFSAQQFPDLHSELNLSSLELGDSALYFCASSVDPTGISYEQYFGPGTRLTVT.

V gene TRBV5-1 combines with J gene TRBJ2-2; TRBD1 agrees at 7 bases. Germline trimming cut 4 bases from V and 0 bases from J; bases unmatched to any gene: 9. Per the germline V gene, CDR1 is SGHRS and CDR2 is YFSETQ. There are 17 residues in the CDR3. Written as DNA, the CDR3 is TGCGCCAGCAGCCCTTACCGCAGGGGGACGAACACCGGGGAGCTGTTTTTT. The encoded protein is CASSPYRRGTNTGELFF. Filled out from reference TRBV5-1 and TRBJ2-2, the complete variable domain reads KAGVTQTPRYLIKTRGQQVTLSCSPISGHRSVSWYQQTPGQGLQFLFEYFSETQRNKGNFPGRFSGRQFSNSRSEMNVSTLELGDSALYLCASSPYRRGTNTGELFFGEGSRLTVL.